The sample holds many counts of the clone carrying this T cell receptor (beta chain). What it binds is not known. This sample was included in a study of T cells in Graves' hyperthyroidism and ophthalmopathy. Study outcomes and limitations: The model made its ophthalmopathy prediction, and onset followed a median around 6.5 months later.

What was amplified from RNA transcripts were TCR beta CDR3 regions. In the first-round RT-PCR of the TCR CDR3, the HTBI primer set was used. TCRdb processed the multiplex PCR reads anew with MiXCR; each CDR3 protein has one entry. The sample shows hundreds of thousands of distinct CDR3 sequences, about 45% of them seen only once. This sequence was found in an adult man with Graves' disease, either hyperthyroidism or ophthalmopathy (not recorded which). The specimen sequenced was peripheral blood or thyroid tissue (not recorded which).

In DNA, the CDR3 is TGTGCCAGCACTAGATCAACTAATGAAAAACTGTTTTTT. Its protein product is CASTRSTNEKLFF. The chain combines TRBV2 with TRBJ1-4; D is unclear. Trimming removed 7 bases from V and 0 bases from J, with 6 bases in between. This CDR3 spans 13 amino acids. Germline lookup yields CDR1 SNHLY and CDR2 FYNNEI. Filled out from reference TRBV2 and TRBJ1-4, the complete variable domain reads EPEVTQTPSHQVTQMGQEVILRCVPISNHLYFYWYRQILGQKVEFLVSFYNNEISEKSEIFDDQFSVERPDGSNFTLKIRSTKLEDSAMYFCASTRSTNEKLFFGSGTQLSVL.